This TCR beta chain was identified during a study of beta chain features in type 1 diabetes. Isolated RNA was reverse transcribed in full, so expressed TCRB transcripts were sequenced. Here immunoSEQ multiplex PCR was the method, and the copy in TCRdb shows in-frame clones only, minus some. Among under 300,000 clones listed, 25% to 30% were seen once. Trimming shortened V by 5 bases and J by 6 bases, and 17 bases separated the two germline ends. The CDR3 has 13 residues. CDR1 is SQVTM and CDR2 is ANQGSEA in the germline V gene. The chain uses TRBV29-1 and TRBJ2-7; perhaps D is TRBD1 or TRBD2 (6 bases each). The clonotype was recovered from a man in his thirties or forties in good health. Sequencing was done on a sample of central memory CD4+ T cells from blood. CDR3 amino acids: CSVNSGARSEQYF. The CDR3 DNA reads as TGCAGCGTTAATTCGGGGGCGCGGTCCGAGCAGTACTTC.